The 30 T cell receptor beta chains presented below share a single source sample, sequenced in a study of T cells after posttransplantation cyclophosphamide. Produced via immunoSEQ multiplex PCR; TCRdb's table is partial and in-frame only. The repertoire has some 37,000 clones, none seen only once; the ten largest take 1% to 1.5%. The specimen sequenced was PBMCs. Every receptor here comes from a girl aged 10-17 years in good health, CMV-negative, and a related stem cell transplant donor.

This clone has at least ten counts. This sequence joins TRBV27 and TRBJ1-5; a possible D gene is TRBD1 (5 bases). Germline CDR1 MNHEY, CDR2 SMNVEV (reference sequence). The CDR3 length is 15 residues. The ends were cut back, 4 bases at V and 1 base at J, with 11 bases in the middle. CDR3 in amino acids: CASSSRGLSNQPQHF. The CDR3 DNA reads as TGTGCCAGCAGTTCTCGGGGGTTAAGCAATCAGCCCCAGCATTTT.

This clone was observed at least ten times. The chain recombines TRBV4-2 with TRBJ2-5; the D gene is possibly TRBD2 (5 bases). With 4 bases removed from V and 4 bases from J, the gap between germline ends came to 19 bases. Per the germline V gene, CDR1 is LGHNA and CDR2 is YNFKEQ. The CDR3 extends over 16 amino acids. For the CDR3, the DNA is TGTGCCAGCAGCCCCGAGATGTTACTAGTTTCAGAGACCCAGTACTTC. It specifies CASSPEMLLVSETQYF.

This clone was seen more than once but under ten times. The chain recombines TRBV2 with TRBJ2-7, with TRBD1 matching 9 bases. From germline, CDR1 is SNHLY and CDR2 FYNNEI. The CDR3 spans 17 residues. With V trimmed by 8 bases and J by 1 base, 15 bases remained unmatched. The CDR3 DNA reads as TGTGCCAGCGGTCCGAGGACCGGGACAGGGATATCCTACGAGCAGTACTTC. As protein: CASGPRTGTGISYEQYF.

The chain links TRBV2 to TRBJ2-5, with a tentative D call TRBD2 (6 bases). The V end was cut by 2 bases, the J end by 1 base, with 11 bases between. Germline assignment: CDR1 SNHLY and CDR2 FYNNEI. The CDR3 covers 15 residues. The CDR3 nucleotides read TGTGCCAGCAGTGAAAGGGACTCGCCCCAAGAGACCCAGTACTTC. This encodes CASSERDSPQETQYF. Full variable domain (remainder filled in from reference TRBV2 and TRBJ2-5): EPEVTQTPSHQVTQMGQEVILRCVPISNHLYFYWYRQILGQKVEFLVSFYNNEISEKSEIFDDQFSVERPDGSNFTLKIRSTKLEDSAMYFCASSERDSPQETQYFGPGTRLLVL.

The chain joins TRBV30 to TRBJ1-2; tentative D call: TRBD1 (5 bases). The CDR3 is 12 amino acids. The V gene's germline CDR1 is GTSNPN and CDR2 SVGIG (reference sequence). V dropped 5 bases and J dropped 4 bases, with 11 bases sitting between them. The CDR3 here is CAWVRDFYGYTF. The DNA for the CDR3 is TGTGCCTGGGTCCGGGACTTCTATGGCTACACCTTC.

This clone has ten or more counts. The V and J genes are TRBV7-6 and TRBJ1-1, with a possible D match to TRBD1 (5 bases). Trimming took 5 bases from V and 5 from J, leaving 12 bases between them. CDR3 length: 13 residues. The germline V gene encodes CDR1 SGHVS and CDR2 FNYEAQ. DNA of the CDR3: TGTGCCAGCAGCGCCGAACGGGGGACTGAAGCTTTCTTT. Amino acids: CASSAERGTEAFF.

Ten or more counts support this clone. This chain joins TRBV13 and TRBJ2-7, with 7 bases fitting TRBD2. CDR3 length equals 15 residues. Per germline, CDR1 PRHDT and CDR2 FYEKMQ (reference sequence). Losses at the gene ends were 7 bases for V and 4 bases for J; bases not matched to a gene: 13. CDR3 protein: CASTGVGEGMYEQYF. Written as DNA, the CDR3 is TGTGCCAGCACCGGTGTGGGGGAGGGAATGTACGAGCAGTACTTC.

This clone appeared many times. The rearrangement joins TRBV10-3 to TRBJ1-4; perhaps TRBD1 as D (5 bases). The germline V and J ends were trimmed by 3 bases and 5 bases, with 13 bases remaining between them. The CDR3 loop spans 15 amino acids. Germline V gene lookup returns CDR1 ENHRY and CDR2 SYGVKD. CDR3 sequence: CAISEGAPKNEKLFF. The CDR3 region has the DNA TGTGCCATCAGTGAAGGGGCCCCAAAGAATGAAAAACTGTTTTTT.

V usage is TRBV7-9 and J usage is TRBJ1-1; D gene ambiguous. The V gene lost 2 bases and the J gene lost 1 base, with 8 bases spanning the gap. There are 14 residues in the CDR3. Per germline, CDR1 SEHNR and CDR2 FQNEAQ (reference sequence). The CDR3 nucleotides are TGTGCCAGCAGCTTAAACGCAGGGAACACTGAAGCTTTCTTT. Amino acids: CASSLNAGNTEAFF.

This clone was observed many times. The V and J genes are TRBV6-5 and TRBJ2-1, with 9 nucleotides matching TRBD1. Germline CDR1 MNHEY, CDR2 SVGAGI. The CDR3 loop spans 15 amino acids. J gave up 4 bases and V 4 bases, and 5 bases lay outside the gene matches. The CDR3 spells CASSSGTGMYNEQFF. CDR3 sequence (DNA): TGTGCCAGCAGTTCCGGGACAGGGATGTACAATGAGCAGTTCTTC.

This clone was recorded a few times. This sequence joins TRBV27 and TRBJ2-7; the D is unclear. The CDR3 is 15 amino acids. Germline lookup yields CDR1 MNHEY and CDR2 SMNVEV (reference sequence). The V end was cut by 2 bases, the J end by 0 bases, with 11 bases between. In DNA, the CDR3 is TGTGCCAGCAGTTTAAGTATTTATAGCTCCTACGAGCAGTACTTC. The encoded protein is CASSLSIYSSYEQYF.

This clone was seen only a few times. The chain has TRBV6-4 and TRBJ1-6; possibly TRBD1 for D (5 bases). V lost 5 bases, J lost 6 bases, and 11 bases lay in between. Germline values: CDR1 MRHNA, CDR2 SNTAGT. This CDR3 spans 14 amino acids. The CDR3: CASSPDRFNSPLHF. CDR3 DNA sequence: TGTGCCAGCAGTCCCGACAGATTTAATTCACCCCTCCACTTT.

The chain has TRBV11-2 and TRBJ1-1; unclear D gene. V was pared by 0 bases and J by 4 bases, with 15 bases between. In germline, CDR1 is SGHAT, CDR2 FQNNGV. This CDR3 comprises 16 residues. This CDR3 is CASSLEVRRRGTEAFF. Written as DNA, the CDR3 is TGTGCCAGCAGCTTAGAGGTGAGGCGGCGGGGCACTGAAGCTTTCTTT.

This clone was seen ten or more times. The V gene is TRBV7-9, the J gene TRBJ2-5, with no clear D. Germline CDR1 SEHNR, CDR2 FQNEAQ (reference sequence). The CDR3 contains 14 residues. V was pared by 1 base and J by 0 bases, with 6 bases between. The CDR3 DNA reads as TGTGCCAGCAGCTTAGAGGAGTACCAAGAGACCCAGTACTTC. Its protein is CASSLEEYQETQYF.

The CDR3 coding sequence is TGTGCCAGCAGCGTAGGTGCAGCCTCGCGGAAACTGTTTTTT. As protein: CASSVGAASRKLFF. The chain links TRBV9 to TRBJ1-4; D is uncertain. This CDR3 contains 14 residues. The V end lost 0 bases, the J end lost 11 bases, and 14 bases lay between the germline ends. Germline-derived CDR1 and CDR2 are SGDLS and YYNGEE.

This clone came up many times. The chain employs TRBV19 and TRBJ2-1, with TRBD1 as a possible D gene (8 bases). V shed 4 bases and J shed 13 bases, with 26 bases lying between them. CDR1 and CDR2 from the germline V gene are LNHDA and SQIVND (reference sequence). The CDR3 covers 16 residues. CDR3 loop: CASSTSPGLLQGDQFF. CDR3 coding DNA: TGTGCCAGTAGTACCAGCCCGGGACTACTACAGGGGGACCAGTTCTTC.

The chain links TRBV28 to TRBJ2-7; tentatively, D is TRBD1 (5 bases). The CDR3 has 17 residues. Deletions cut 1 base from V and 0 bases from J, with 16 bases between. The germline V gene has CDR1 MDHEN and CDR2 SYDVKM. Written as DNA, the CDR3 is TGTGCCAGCAGTTTATTCCCCTCGGACACCCTCTCCTACGAGCAGTACTTC. Protein sequence: CASSLFPSDTLSYEQYF.

Ten or more counts support this clone. The rearrangement uses TRBV19 and TRBJ2-4, with 8 bases identical to TRBD1. There are 16 residues in the CDR3. The trim removed 5 bases at V and 2 bases at J, leaving 8 bases unmatched. Germline values: CDR1 LNHDA, CDR2 SQIVND (reference sequence). The CDR3 sequence: CASSDRGGGTKNIQYF. The CDR3 DNA reads as TGTGCCAGTAGTGACAGGGGAGGAGGGACCAAAAACATTCAGTACTTC.

In its sample, this clone was seen a few times. CDR3 coding DNA: TGTGCCAGCAGTCTCATGGGGCCGACCTACGAGCAGTACTTC. As protein: CASSLMGPTYEQYF. V and J are TRBV27 and TRBJ2-7; D may be TRBD1 (5 bases). Germline CDR1 is MNHEY and CDR2 is SMNVEV (reference sequence). V was trimmed by 5 bases and J by 2 bases, leaving 13 bases between them. This CDR3 is built from 14 residues.

This clone was found a few times. The chain links TRBV20-1 to TRBJ1-2; D uncertain. Germline V CDR1 and CDR2: DFQATT, SNEGSKA (reference sequence). With 6 bases removed from V and 4 bases from J, the gap between germline ends came to 6 bases. The CDR3 is 10 amino acids. The chain's CDR3 is CSAEVYGYTF. The CDR3 nucleotides are TGCAGTGCCGAGGTCTATGGCTACACCTTC.

This clone has just a few counts. This chain uses TRBV28 with TRBJ1-1; D remains unclear. CDR1 and CDR2 from the germline V gene are MDHEN and SYDVKM. The length of the CDR3 is 14 residues. V gave up 2 bases and J gave up 1 base, with 8 bases separating them. The CDR3 DNA sequence: TGTGCCAGCAGTTTAATGGCAGGGAACACTGAAGCTTTCTTT. Amino acids: CASSLMAGNTEAFF.

At least ten counts were recorded for this clone. This chain connects TRBV18 to TRBJ1-3, with 7 bases aligning to TRBD1. CDR1 and CDR2 from the germline V gene are KGHSH and LQKENI. V shed 2 bases and J 0 bases; nucleotides not matched to a gene: 7. This CDR3 spans 17 amino acids. CDR3 sequence: CASSPSDRRSSGNTIYF. The CDR3 bases are TGTGCCAGCTCACCATCGGACAGGCGGAGCTCTGGAAACACCATATATTTT.

J is TRBJ2-7 and V is TRBV11-2; D is undetermined. Trimming removed 3 bases at V and 3 bases at J, with 3 bases between. This CDR3 region has 11 residues. CDR1 and CDR2 from the germline V gene are SGHAT and FQNNGV. CDR3 bases: TGTGCCAGCAGCTTCCACTACGAGCAGTACTTC. Amino acids: CASSFHYEQYF.

This clone was seen a handful of times. The genes are TRBV7-3 and TRBJ2-3; D is ambiguous. The CDR3 totals 15 residues. The germline CDR1 and CDR2 sequences are SGHTA and FQGTGA. V lost 0 bases and J 3 bases, leaving 10 bases between the germline ends. CDR3 amino acids: CASSLTGLTTDTQYF. DNA for the CDR3: TGTGCCAGCAGCTTAACGGGCCTGACAACAGATACGCAGTATTTT.

This clone was recorded at least ten times. The chain has TRBV13 and TRBJ1-6, with 12 bases identical to TRBD1. The junction had 7 bases not matched to a gene; V was cut back by 5 bases and J by 8 bases. The germline V gene encodes CDR1 PRHDT and CDR2 FYEKMQ (reference sequence). The CDR3 runs to 16 residues. DNA for the CDR3: TGTGCCAGCAGCGCACCCGGGACAGGGGGCGATTCACCCCTCCACTTT. Protein product: CASSAPGTGGDSPLHF.

This clone has ten or more counts. The chain links TRBV5-1 to TRBJ2-1; 7 nucleotides align to TRBD2. The germline V gene has CDR1 SGHRS and CDR2 YFSETQ. The CDR3 runs 15 residues. The V gene end was trimmed by 5 bases and the J gene end by 10 bases; junction bases not matched to a gene: 15. The CDR3 region is CASRSPGLGAEEQFF. The CDR3 nucleotides read TGCGCCAGCAGATCTCCCGGACTAGGGGCTGAAGAGCAGTTCTTC.

This clone was picked up many times. V is TRBV29-1 and J is TRBJ2-7; the D gene is possibly TRBD2 (6 bases). The CDR3 sequence is 11 residues long. Germline CDR1 is SQVTM and CDR2 is ANQGSEA. With 4 bases removed from V and 6 bases from J, the gap between germline ends came to 10 bases. CDR3 loop: CSVVLGGEQYF. CDR3 DNA sequence: TGCAGCGTTGTTCTCGGGGGCGAGCAGTACTTC.

This clone was detected ten times or more. The rearrangement links TRBV7-9 to TRBJ2-7, with D perhaps TRBD2 (7 bases). The CDR3 totals 13 residues. Trimming cost V 3 bases and J 4 bases, with 10 bases left between them. CDR1 and CDR2 (germline): SEHNR, FQNEAQ (reference sequence). The CDR3 nucleotides read TGTGCCAGCAGCTTGGGGGGGCAATACGAGCAGTACTTC. Protein: CASSLGGQYEQYF.

This clone was seen only a few times. The chain employs TRBV4-1 and TRBJ2-5, with 10 bases lining up with TRBD1. The end of the DNA is better explained by TRBJ2-7, so the J call may be wrong. Per germline, CDR1 MGHRA and CDR2 YSYEKL. The CDR3 contains 16 residues. CDR3 protein: CASSQPDRGRLYEQYF. The CDR3 DNA reads as TGCGCCAGCAGCCAGCCCGACAGGGGGCGTTTGTACGAGCAGTACTTC.

The sample holds a few counts of this clone. The rearrangement links TRBV7-2 to TRBJ2-5, with D unresolved. The DNA end favors TRBJ2-7, so the J call may be wrong. The CDR3 contains 12 residues. Germline loops: CDR1 SGHTA, CDR2 FQGNSA. In nucleotides, the CDR3 is TGTGCCAGCAGCTCGGGTCTTTACGAGCAGTACTTC. It yields the protein CASSSGLYEQYF.